The entry that follows covers one TCR beta chain sequence. This sample was included in a study of blood T cell repertoires in COVID-19. Across the study: COVID-19 samples from acute and convalescent phases originated in the United States, Italy and Spain. Nucleic acid was either cDNA or gDNA, and it came from T cells, B-cell-depleted T cells, or PBMCs.

TCRdb's copy holds only in-frame clones and misses some; the assay was immunoSEQ multiplex PCR. The top ten hold 10% of the sample, which has about 39,000 clones, 80% to 90% seen once. Per the germline V gene, CDR1 is LNHNV and CDR2 is YYDKDF (reference sequence). V lost 5 bases to trimming and J lost 1 base; unmatched junction nucleotides: 7. This CDR3 spans 16 amino acids. The chain uses TRBV15 and TRBJ2-2, with 7 bases identical to TRBD2. The origin of this receptor is a man in his 60s in a cohort sampled during active COVID-19. Sequenced material: peripheral blood. CDR3: CATSGWSGENTGELFF. DNA for the CDR3: TGTGCCACCAGCGGTTGGAGCGGGGAGAACACCGGGGAGCTGTTTTTT. Full variable domain (missing parts from reference TRBV15 and TRBJ2-2): DAMVIQNPRYQVTQFGKPVTLSCSQTLNHNVMYWYQQKSSQAPKLLFHYYDKDFNNEADTPDNFQSRRPNTSFCFLDIRSPGLGDTAMYLCATSGWSGENTGELFFGEGSRLTVL.